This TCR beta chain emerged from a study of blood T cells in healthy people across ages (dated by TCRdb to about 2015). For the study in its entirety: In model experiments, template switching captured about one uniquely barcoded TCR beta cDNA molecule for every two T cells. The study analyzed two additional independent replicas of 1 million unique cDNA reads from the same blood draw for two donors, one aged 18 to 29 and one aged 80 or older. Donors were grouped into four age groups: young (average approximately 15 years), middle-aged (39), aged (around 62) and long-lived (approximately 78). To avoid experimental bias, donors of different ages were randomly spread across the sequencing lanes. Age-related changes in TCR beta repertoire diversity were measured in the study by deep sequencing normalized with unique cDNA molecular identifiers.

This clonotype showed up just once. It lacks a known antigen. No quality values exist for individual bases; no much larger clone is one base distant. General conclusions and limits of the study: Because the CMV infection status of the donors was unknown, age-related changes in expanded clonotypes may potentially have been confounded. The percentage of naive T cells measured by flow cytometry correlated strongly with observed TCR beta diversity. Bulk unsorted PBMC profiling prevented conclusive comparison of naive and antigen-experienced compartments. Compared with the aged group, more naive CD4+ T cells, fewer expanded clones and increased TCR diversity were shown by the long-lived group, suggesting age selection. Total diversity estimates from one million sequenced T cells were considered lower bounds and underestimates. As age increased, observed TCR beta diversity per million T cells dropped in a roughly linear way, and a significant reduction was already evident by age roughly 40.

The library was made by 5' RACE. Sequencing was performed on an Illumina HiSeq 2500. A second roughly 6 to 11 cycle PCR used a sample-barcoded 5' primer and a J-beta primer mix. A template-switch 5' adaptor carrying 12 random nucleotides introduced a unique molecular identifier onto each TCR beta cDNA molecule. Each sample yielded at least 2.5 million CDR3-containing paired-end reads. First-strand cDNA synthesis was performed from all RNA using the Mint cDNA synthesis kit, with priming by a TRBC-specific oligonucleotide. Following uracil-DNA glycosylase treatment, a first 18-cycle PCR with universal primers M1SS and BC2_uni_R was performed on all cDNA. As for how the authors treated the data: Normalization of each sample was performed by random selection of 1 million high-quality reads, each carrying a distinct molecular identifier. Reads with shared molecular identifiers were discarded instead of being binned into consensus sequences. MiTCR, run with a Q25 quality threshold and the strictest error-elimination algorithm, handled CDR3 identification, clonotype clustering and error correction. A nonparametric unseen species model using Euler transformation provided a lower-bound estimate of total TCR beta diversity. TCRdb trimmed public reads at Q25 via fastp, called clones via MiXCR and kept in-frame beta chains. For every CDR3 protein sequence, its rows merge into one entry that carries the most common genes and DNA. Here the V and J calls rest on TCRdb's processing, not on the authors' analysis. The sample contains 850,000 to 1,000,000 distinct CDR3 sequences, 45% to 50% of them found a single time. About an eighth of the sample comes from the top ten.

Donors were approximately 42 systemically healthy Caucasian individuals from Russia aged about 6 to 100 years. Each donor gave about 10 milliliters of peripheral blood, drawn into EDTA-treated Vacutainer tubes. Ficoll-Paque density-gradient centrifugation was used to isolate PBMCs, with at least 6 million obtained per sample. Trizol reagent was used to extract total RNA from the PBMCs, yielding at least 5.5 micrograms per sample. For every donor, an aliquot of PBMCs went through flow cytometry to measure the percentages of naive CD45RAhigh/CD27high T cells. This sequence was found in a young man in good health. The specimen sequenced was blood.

The CDR3 loop reads CAIQDGQGGEQYF. The sequence in DNA is TGTGCCATCCAAGACGGACAGGGTGGCGAGCAGTACTTC. Here the chain combines TRBV10-3 and TRBJ2-7; 8 junctional bases match TRBD1. Per the germline V gene, ENHRY is the CDR1 and SYGVKD is the CDR2. From its cysteine to its phenylalanine, the CDR3 spans 13 amino acids. The retained sequence is limited to the CDR3, 39 bases, with the frame set at the first base. Trimmed from V: 8 bases; trimmed from J: 6 bases; junction bases lacking a gene match: 9.